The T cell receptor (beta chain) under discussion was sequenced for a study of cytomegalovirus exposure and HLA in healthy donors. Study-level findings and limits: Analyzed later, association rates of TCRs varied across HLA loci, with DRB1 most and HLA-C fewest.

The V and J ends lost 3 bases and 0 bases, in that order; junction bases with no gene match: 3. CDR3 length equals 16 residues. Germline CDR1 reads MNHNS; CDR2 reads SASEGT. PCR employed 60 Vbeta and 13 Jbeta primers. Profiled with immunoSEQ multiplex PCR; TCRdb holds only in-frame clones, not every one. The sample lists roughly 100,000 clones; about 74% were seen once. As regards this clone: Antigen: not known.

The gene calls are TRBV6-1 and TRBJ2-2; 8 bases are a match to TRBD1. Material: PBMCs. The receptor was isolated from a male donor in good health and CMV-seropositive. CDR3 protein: CASSERTGSNTGELFF. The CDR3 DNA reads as TGTGCCAGCAGTGAGAGGACAGGGTCGAACACCGGGGAGCTGTTTTTT.